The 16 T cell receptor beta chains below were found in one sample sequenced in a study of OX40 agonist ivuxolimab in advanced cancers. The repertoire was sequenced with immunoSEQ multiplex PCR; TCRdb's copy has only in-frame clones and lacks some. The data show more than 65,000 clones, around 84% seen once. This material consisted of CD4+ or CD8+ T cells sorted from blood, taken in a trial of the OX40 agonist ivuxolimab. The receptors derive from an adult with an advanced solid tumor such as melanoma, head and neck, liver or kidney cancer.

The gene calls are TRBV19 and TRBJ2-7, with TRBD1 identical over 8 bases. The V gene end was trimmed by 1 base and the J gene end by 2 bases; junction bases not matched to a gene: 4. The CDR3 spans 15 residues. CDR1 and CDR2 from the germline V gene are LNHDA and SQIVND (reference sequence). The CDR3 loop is CASSIARGQAYEQYF. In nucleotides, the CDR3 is TGTGCCAGTAGTATAGCTCGGGGACAGGCCTACGAGCAGTACTTC.

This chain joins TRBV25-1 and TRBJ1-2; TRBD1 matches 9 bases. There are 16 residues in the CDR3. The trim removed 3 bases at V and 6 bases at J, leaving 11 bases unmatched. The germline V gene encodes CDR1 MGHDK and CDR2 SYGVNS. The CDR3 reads CASSDTGTGYLDGYTF. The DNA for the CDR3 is TGTGCCAGCAGTGATACAGGGACAGGGTACCTCGATGGCTACACCTTC.

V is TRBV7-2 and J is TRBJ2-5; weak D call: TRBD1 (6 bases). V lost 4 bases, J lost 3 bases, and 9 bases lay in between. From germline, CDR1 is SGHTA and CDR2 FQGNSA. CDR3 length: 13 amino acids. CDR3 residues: CASSSGQKETQYF. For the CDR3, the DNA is TGTGCCAGCAGCTCTGGACAGAAAGAGACCCAGTACTTC.

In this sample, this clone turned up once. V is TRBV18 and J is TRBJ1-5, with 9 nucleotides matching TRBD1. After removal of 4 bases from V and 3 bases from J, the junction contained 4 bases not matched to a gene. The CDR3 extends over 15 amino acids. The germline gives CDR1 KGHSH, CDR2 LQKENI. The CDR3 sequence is CASSQGQGINQPQHF. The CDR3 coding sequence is TGTGCCAGCTCACAGGGACAGGGAATCAATCAGCCCCAGCATTTT.

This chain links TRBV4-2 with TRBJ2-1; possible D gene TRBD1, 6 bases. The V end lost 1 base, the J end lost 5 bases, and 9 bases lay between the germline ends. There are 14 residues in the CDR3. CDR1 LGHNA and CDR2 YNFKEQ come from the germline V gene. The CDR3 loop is CASSQGQVDNEQFF. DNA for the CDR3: TGTGCCAGCAGCCAAGGACAGGTTGACAATGAGCAGTTCTTC.

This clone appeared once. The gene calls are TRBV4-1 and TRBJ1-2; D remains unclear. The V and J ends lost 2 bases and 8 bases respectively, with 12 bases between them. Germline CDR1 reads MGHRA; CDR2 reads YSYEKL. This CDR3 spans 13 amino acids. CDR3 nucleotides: TGCGCCAGCAGCCAACTGGGTTTGGGAGGCTACACCTTC. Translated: CASSQLGLGGYTF.

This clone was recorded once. DNA of the CDR3: TGTGCCAGCAGGCCCGGGACAGGGGGCTCCTATGGCTACACCTTC. It codes for CASRPGTGGSYGYTF. The chain recombines TRBV2 with TRBJ1-2; 12 positions match TRBD1. The junction had 6 bases not matched to a gene; V was cut back by 6 bases and J by 4 bases. Germline V CDR1 and CDR2: SNHLY, FYNNEI. The CDR3 totals 15 residues.

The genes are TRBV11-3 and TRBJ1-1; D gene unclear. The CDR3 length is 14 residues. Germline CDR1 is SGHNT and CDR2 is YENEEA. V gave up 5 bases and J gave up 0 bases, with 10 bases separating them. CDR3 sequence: CASSLFPVNTEAFF. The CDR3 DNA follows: TGTGCCAGCAGCCTATTTCCGGTGAACACTGAAGCTTTCTTT.

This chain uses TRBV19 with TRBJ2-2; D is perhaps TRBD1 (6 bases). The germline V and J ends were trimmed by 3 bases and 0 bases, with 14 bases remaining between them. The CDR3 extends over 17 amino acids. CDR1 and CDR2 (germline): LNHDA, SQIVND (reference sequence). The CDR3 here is CASSIPGALPNTGELFF. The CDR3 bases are TGTGCCAGTAGTATCCCAGGGGCCCTGCCGAACACCGGGGAGCTGTTTTTT.

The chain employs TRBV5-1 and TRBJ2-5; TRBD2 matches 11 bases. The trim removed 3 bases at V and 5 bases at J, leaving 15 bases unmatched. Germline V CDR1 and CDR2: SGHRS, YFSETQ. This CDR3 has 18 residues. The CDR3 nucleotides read TGCGCCAGCAGCTCGCCGAATTCTAGCGGGAGGTCCCTTGAGACCCAGTACTTC. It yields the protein CASSSPNSSGRSLETQYF.

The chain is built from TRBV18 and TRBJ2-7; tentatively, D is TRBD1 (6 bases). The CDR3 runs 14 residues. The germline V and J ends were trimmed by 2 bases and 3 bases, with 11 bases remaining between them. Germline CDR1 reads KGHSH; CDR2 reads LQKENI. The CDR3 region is CASSPVTGNYEQYF. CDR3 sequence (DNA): TGTGCCAGCTCACCAGTTACAGGGAACTACGAGCAGTACTTC.

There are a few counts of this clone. The CDR3 DNA reads TGTGCCAGCTCACTCAGGTCCACTGAAGCTTTCTTT. It yields the protein CASSLRSTEAFF. The V gene is TRBV18, the J gene TRBJ1-1; D is unclear. Germline assignment: CDR1 KGHSH and CDR2 LQKENI. This CDR3 comprises 12 residues. Trimming removed 4 bases at V and 4 bases at J, with 7 bases between.

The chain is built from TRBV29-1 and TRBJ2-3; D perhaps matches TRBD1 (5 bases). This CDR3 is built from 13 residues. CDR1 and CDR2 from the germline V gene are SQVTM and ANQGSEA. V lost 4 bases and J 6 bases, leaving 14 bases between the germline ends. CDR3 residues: CSVGALGPDTQYF. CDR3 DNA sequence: TGCAGCGTTGGGGCATTGGGGCCTGATACGCAGTATTTT.

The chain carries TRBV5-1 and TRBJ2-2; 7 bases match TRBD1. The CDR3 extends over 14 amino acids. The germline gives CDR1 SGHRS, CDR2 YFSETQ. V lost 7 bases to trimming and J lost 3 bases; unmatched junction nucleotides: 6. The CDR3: CASQTGDYTGELFF. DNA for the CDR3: TGCGCCAGCCAAACAGGGGATTACACCGGGGAGCTGTTTTTT.

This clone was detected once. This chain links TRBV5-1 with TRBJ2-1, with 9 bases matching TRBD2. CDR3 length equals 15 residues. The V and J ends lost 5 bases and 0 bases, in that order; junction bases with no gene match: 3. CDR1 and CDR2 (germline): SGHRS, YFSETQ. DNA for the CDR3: TGCGCCAGCAGGGTAGCGGGGGACTCCTACAATGAGCAGTTCTTC. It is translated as CASRVAGDSYNEQFF.

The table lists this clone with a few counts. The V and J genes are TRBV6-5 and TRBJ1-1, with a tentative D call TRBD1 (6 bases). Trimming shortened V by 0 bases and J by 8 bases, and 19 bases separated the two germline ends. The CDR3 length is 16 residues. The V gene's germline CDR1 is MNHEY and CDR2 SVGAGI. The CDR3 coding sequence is TGTGCCAGCAGTTACTCCGGGGGCCGGGGGGGAAGCGAAGCTTTCTTT. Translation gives CASSYSGGRGGSEAFF.